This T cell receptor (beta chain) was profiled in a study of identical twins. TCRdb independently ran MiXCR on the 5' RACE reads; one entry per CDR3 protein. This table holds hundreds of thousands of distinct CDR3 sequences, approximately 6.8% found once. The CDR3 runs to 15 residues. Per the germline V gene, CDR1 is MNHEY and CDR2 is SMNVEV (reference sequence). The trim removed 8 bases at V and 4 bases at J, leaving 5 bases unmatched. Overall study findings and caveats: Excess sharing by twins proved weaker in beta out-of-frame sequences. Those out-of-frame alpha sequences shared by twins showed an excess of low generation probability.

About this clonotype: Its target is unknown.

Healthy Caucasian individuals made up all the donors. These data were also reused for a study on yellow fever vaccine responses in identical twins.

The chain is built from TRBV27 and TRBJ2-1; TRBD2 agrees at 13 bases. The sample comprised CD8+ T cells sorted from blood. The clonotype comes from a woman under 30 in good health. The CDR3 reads CASLKLAGGYNEQFF. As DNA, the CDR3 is TGTGCCAGCCTCAAACTAGCGGGAGGGTACAATGAGCAGTTCTTC.